Here is one T cell receptor (beta chain) with its context. The target antigen is unknown. From the approximately 120-subject validation cohort, which was separate from the roughly 610-subject first cohort, the donors were drawn. These data are taken from a study of cytomegalovirus exposure and HLA in healthy donors. In the study overall: The 500 to 850 first-cohort repertoires and the approximately 110 validation repertoires shared the same platform, a later analysis reported. Whole-study findings and limits: Testing in vitro showed a few CMV-associated chains specific for CMV antigens.

The assay was immunoSEQ multiplex PCR, and TCRdb's table has in-frame clones only and misses some. Seen here are 150,000 to 200,000 clones, around 88% observed once, and the top ten hold approximately 2.1%. V was pared by 1 base and J by 4 bases, with 7 bases of the junction left unmatched. Germline lookup yields CDR1 GTSNPN and CDR2 SVGIG (reference sequence). This CDR3 is 15 amino acids long. Sequencing input: PBMCs. The TCR comes from a young woman in good health and CMV-seronegative. The chain links TRBV30 to TRBJ1-3; 7 bases match TRBD1. This chain's CDR3 is CAWSEAGTVGNTIYF. CDR3 in DNA: TGTGCCTGGAGTGAAGCCGGGACAGTAGGAAACACCATATATTTT.